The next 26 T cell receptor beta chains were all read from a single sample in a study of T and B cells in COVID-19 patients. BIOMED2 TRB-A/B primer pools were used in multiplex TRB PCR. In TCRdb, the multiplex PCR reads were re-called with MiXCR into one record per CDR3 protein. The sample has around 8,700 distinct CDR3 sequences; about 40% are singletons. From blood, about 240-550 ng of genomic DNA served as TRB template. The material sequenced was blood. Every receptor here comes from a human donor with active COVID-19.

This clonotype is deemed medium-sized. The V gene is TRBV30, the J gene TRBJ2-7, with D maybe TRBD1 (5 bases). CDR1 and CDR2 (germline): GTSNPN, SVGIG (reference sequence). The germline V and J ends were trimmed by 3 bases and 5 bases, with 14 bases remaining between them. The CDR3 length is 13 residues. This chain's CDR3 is CAWRAKGANEQYF. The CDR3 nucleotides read TGTGCCTGGAGAGCGAAAGGGGCCAACGAGCAGTACTTC.

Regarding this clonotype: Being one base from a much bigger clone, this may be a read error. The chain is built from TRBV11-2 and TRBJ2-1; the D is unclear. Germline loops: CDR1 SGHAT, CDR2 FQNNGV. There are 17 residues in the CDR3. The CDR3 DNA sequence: TGTGCCACCAGCTTAGGATGGGGTACCGAAAGGAAGGATGAGCAGTTCTTC. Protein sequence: CATSLGWGTERKDEQFF.

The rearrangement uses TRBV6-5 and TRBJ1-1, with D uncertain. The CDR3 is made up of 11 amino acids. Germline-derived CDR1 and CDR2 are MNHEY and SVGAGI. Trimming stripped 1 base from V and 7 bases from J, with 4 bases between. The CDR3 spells CASSYYGEAFF. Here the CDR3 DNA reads TGTGCCAGCAGTTACTATGGTGAAGCTTTCTTT.

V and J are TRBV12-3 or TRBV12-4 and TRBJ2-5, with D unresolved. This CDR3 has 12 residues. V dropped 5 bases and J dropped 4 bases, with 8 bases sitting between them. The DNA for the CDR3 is TGTGCCAGCAGTACAACCTCAGAGACCCAGTACTTC. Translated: CASSTTSETQYF.

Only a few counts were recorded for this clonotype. CDR3 loop: CASSGVGETQYF. CDR3 nucleotide sequence: TGTGCCAGTAGTGGGGTTGGAGAGACCCAGTACTTC. This chain uses TRBV19 with TRBJ2-5; no clear D gene. The CDR3 covers 12 residues. V shed 5 bases and J shed 4 bases, with 8 bases lying between them. Germline assignment: CDR1 LNHDA and CDR2 SQIVND (reference sequence). Complete variable domain (other parts from reference TRBV19 and TRBJ2-5): DGGITQSPKYLFRKEGQNVTLSCEQNLNHDAMYWYRQDPGQGLRLIYYSQIVNDFQKGDIAEGYSVSREKKESFPLTVTSAQKNPTAFYLCASSGVGETQYFGPGTRLLVL.

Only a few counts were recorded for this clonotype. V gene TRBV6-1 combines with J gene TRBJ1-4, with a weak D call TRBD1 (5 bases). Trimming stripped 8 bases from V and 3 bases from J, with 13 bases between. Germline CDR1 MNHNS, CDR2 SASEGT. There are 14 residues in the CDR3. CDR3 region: CASHPQGPNEKLFF. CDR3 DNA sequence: TGTGCCAGCCACCCCCAGGGACCTAATGAAAAACTGTTTTTT.

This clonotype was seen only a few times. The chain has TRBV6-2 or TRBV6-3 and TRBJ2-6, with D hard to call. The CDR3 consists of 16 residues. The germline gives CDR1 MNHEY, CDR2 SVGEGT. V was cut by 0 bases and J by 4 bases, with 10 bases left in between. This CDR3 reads CASSYSMGYGANVLTF. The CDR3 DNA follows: TGTGCCAGCAGTTACTCGATGGGGTACGGGGCCAACGTCCTGACTTTC.

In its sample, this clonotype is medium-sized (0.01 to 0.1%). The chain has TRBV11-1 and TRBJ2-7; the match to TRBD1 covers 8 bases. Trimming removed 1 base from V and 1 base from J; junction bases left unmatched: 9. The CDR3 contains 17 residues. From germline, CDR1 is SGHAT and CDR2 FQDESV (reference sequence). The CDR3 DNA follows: TGTGCCAGCAGCTTAGAGCCCGGACAGGGATCGTCCTACGAGCAGTACTTC. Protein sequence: CASSLEPGQGSSYEQYF.

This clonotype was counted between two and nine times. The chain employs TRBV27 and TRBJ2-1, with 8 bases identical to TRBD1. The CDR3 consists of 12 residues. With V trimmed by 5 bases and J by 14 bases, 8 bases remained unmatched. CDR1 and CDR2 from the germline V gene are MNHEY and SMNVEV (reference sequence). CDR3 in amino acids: CASSPRQGQEFF. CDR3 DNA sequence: TGTGCCAGCAGTCCTCGACAGGGGCAGGAGTTCTTC.

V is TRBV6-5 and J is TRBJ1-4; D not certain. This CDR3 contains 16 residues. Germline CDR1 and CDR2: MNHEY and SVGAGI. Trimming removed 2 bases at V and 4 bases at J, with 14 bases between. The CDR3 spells CASSYVGVRLNEKLFF. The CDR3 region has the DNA TGTGCCAGCAGTTACGTGGGCGTCCGGCTTAATGAAAAACTGTTTTTT.

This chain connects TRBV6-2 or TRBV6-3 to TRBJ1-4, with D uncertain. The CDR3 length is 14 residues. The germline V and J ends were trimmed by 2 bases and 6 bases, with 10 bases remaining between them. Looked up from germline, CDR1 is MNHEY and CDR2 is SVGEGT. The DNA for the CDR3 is TGTGCCAGCAGTTACCCGGCCATTTATGAAAAACTGTTTTTT. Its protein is CASSYPAIYEKLFF.

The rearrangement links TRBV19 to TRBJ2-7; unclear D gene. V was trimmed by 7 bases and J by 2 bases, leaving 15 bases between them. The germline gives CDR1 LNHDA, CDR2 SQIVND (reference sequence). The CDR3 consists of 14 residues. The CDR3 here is CASTPGPGPYEQYF. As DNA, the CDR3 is TGTGCCAGTACCCCGGGCCCGGGCCCCTACGAGCAGTACTTC. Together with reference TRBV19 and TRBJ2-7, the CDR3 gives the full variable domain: DGGITQSPKYLFRKEGQNVTLSCEQNLNHDAMYWYRQDPGQGLRLIYYSQIVNDFQKGDIAEGYSVSREKKESFPLTVTSAQKNPTAFYLCASTPGPGPYEQYFGPGTRLTVT.

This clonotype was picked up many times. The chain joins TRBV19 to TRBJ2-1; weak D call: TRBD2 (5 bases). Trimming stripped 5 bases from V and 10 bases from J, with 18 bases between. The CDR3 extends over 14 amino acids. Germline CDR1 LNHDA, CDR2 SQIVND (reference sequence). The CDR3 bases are TGTGCCAGTAGTCCTAATCCTACTTCGGGGGAGCAGTTCTTC. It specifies CASSPNPTSGEQFF. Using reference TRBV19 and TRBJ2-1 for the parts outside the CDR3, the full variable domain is DGGITQSPKYLFRKEGQNVTLSCEQNLNHDAMYWYRQDPGQGLRLIYYSQIVNDFQKGDIAEGYSVSREKKESFPLTVTSAQKNPTAFYLCASSPNPTSGEQFFGPGTRLTVL.

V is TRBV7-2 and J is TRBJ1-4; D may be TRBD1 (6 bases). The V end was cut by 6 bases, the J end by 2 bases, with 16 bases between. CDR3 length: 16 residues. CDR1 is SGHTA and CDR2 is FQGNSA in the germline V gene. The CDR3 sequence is CASSQNTGFTNEKLFF. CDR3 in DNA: TGTGCCAGCAGTCAAAACACAGGGTTCACTAATGAAAAACTGTTTTTT.

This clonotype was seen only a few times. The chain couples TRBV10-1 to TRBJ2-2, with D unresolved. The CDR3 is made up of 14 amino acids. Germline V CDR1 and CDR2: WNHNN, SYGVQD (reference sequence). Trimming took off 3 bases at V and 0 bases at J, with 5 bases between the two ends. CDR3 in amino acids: CASSDGTNTGELFF. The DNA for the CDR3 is TGCGCCAGCAGTGATGGGACGAACACCGGGGAGCTGTTTTTT.

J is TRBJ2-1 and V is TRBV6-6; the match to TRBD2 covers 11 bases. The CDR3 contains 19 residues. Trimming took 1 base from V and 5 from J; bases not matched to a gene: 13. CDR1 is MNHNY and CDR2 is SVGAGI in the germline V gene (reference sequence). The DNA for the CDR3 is TGTGCCAGCAGTTACTACTACCCCCTAGCTAGCGGGGGGAACAATGAGCAGTTCTTC. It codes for CASSYYYPLASGGNNEQFF.

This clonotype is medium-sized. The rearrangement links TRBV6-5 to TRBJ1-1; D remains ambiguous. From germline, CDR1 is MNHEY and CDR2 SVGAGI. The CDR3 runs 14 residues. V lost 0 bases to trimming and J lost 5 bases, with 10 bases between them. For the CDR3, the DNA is TGTGCCAGCAGTTACTCCAGCCAGGCGACTGAAGCTTTCTTT. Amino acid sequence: CASSYSSQATEAFF.

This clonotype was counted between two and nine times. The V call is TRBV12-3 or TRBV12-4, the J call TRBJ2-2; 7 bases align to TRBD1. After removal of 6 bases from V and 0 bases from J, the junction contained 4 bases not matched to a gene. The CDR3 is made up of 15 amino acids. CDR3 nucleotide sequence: TGTGCCAGCAGCGGACAGGTAGCGAACACCGGGGAGCTGTTTTTT. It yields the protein CASSGQVANTGELFF.

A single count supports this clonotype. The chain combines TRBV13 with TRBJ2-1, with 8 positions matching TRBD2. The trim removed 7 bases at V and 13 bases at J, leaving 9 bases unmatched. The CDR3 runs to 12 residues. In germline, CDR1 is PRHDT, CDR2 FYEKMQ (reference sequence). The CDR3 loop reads CASNTEGTSQFF. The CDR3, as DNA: TGTGCCAGCAACACAGAGGGGACTAGTCAGTTCTTC.

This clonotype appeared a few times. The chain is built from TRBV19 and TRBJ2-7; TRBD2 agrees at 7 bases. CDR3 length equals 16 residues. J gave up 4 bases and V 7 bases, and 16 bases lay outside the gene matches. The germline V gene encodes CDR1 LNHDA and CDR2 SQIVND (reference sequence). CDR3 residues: CASTSRGGRSAYEQYF. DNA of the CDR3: TGTGCCAGTACCTCACGGGGCGGGAGAAGTGCGTACGAGCAGTACTTC.

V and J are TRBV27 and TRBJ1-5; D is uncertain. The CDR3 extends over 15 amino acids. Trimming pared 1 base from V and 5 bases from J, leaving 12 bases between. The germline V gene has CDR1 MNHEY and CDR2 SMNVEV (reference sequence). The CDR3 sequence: CASSLLGIRDQPQHF. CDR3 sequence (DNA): TGTGCCAGCAGTTTATTGGGTATACGAGATCAGCCCCAGCATTTT.

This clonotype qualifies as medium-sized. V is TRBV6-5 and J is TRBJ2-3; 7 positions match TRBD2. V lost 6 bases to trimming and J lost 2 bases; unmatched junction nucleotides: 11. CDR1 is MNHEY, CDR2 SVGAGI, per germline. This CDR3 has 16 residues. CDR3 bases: TGTGCCAGCAGCCCTGGTAGCGGGCGGCTCACAGATACGCAGTATTTT. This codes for CASSPGSGRLTDTQYF.

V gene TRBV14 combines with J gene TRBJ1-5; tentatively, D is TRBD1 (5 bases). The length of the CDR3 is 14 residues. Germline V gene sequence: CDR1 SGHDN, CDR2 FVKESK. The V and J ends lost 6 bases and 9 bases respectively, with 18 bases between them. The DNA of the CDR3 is TGTGCCAGCAGTGACAGAGACGCCCTGGGGCCCCAGCATTTT. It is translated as CASSDRDALGPQHF. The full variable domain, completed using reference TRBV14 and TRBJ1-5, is EAGVTQFPSHSVIEKGQTVTLRCDPISGHDNLYWYRRVMGKEIKFLLHFVKESKQDESGMPNNRFLAERTGGTYSTLKVQPAELEDSGVYFCASSDRDALGPQHFGDGTRLSIL.

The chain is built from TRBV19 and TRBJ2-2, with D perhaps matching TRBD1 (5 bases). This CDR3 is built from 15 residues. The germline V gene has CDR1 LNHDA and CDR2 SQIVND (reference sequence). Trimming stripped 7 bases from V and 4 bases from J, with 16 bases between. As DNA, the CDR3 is TGTGCCAGTATCCCCTCTATAACAGGCACCGGGGAGCTGTTTTTT. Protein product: CASIPSITGTGELFF.

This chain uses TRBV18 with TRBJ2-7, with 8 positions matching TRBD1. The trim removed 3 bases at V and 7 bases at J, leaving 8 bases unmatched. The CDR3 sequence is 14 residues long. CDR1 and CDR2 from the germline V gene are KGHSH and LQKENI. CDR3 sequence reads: CASSPDRASREQYF. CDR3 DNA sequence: TGTGCCAGCTCACCGGACAGGGCGTCGAGGGAGCAGTACTTC.

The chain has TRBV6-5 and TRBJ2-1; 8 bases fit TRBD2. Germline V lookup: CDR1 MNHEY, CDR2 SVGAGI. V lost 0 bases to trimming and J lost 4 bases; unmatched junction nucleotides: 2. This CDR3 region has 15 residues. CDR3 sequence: CASSYSGREYNEQFF. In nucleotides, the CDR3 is TGTGCCAGCAGTTACTCCGGGAGGGAATACAATGAGCAGTTCTTC.